This is a list of T cell receptor beta chains from one sample in a study of blood T cell repertoires in COVID-19. Using immunoSEQ multiplex PCR, the repertoire was profiled, and TCRdb retains in-frame clones only, with some absent. This table holds 120,000 to 150,000 clones, about 88% found once. Material: peripheral blood. Every receptor here comes from a human donor in a cohort sampled during active COVID-19. The CDR3 runs from the conserved cysteine through the conserved F or W. D genes are given only for firm matches. Some rows mark clone size as missing; the rest say once, few, many or name a class of expanded clone.

- TRBJ2-5 TRBV14 TRBD2 TGTGCCAGCCGGGGGGAGGAGACCCAGTACTTC CASRGEETQYF
- TRBJ2-7 TRBV19 - TGTGCCAGTAGTTTTGGTATTAGCGCCTACGAGCAGTACTTC CASSFGISAYEQYF
- TRBJ2-3 TRBV9 TRBD2 TGTGCCAGCAGCGTAGCTAGCGGGGGGCTAAACACAGATACGCAGTATTTT CASSVASGGLNTDTQYF
- TRBJ2-1 TRBV15 - TGTGCCACCAGCAAATCGGGAGCGTTCTACAATGAGCAGTTCTTC CATSKSGAFYNEQFF
- TRBJ2-5 TRBV19 - TGTGCCAGTAGTATAGGTTCAACCGGGGAGACCCAGTACTTC CASSIGSTGETQYF
- TRBJ2-7 TRBV14 TRBD1 TGTGCCAGCAGCCTGTGGGACAGAGCCTACGAGCAGTACTTC CASSLWDRAYEQYF
- TRBJ2-1 TRBV5-5 - TGTGCCAGCAGCTTGGTTACAGTCTCCTACAATGAGCAGTTCTTC CASSLVTVSYNEQFF
- TRBJ2-2 TRBV7-2 - TGTGCCAGCAGCCCCCCTGTTTTAAACACCGGGGAGCTGTTTTTT CASSPPVLNTGELFF
- TRBJ2-5 TRBV11-2 - TGTGCCAGCAGCTCAGCGGGCCACAAAGAGACCCAGTACTTC CASSSAGHKETQYF
- TRBJ2-1 TRBV5-4 - TGTGCCAGCAGCAATACAGTGAATGAGCAGTTCTTC CASSNTVNEQFF
- TRBJ2-7 TRBV5-1 TRBD1 TGCGCCAGCAGCCGCTGGACAGGGGCCTACGAGCAGTACTTC CASSRWTGAYEQYF
few TRBJ2-1 TRBV10-1 - TGCGCCAGCAGTGATAGCAATGAGCAGTTCTTC CASSDSNEQFF
- TRBJ1-1 TRBV5-5 - TGTGCCAGCAGCTTGGATGGGCAATTGAACACTGAAGCTTTCTTT CASSLDGQLNTEAFF
- TRBJ1-6 TRBV6-4 - TGTGCCAGCAGTGCTTCAGGGGACAATTCACCCCTCCACTTT CASSASGDNSPLHF
- TRBJ2-3 TRBV4-2 TRBD2 TGTGCCAGCAGCCACGGGACTAGCGGGGGGCTCCGCACAGATACGCAGTATTTT CASSHGTSGGLRTDTQYF
- TRBJ2-3 TRBV27 TRBD2 TGTGCCAGCAGCTCGTGGACTAGCGGTTACACAGATACGCAGTATTTT CASSSWTSGYTDTQYF
- TRBJ2-1 TRBV5-1 TRBD2 TGCGCCAGCAGCGGTAGCGGGGGGTACAATGAGCAGTTCTTC CASSGSGGYNEQFF
- TRBJ1-1 TRBV11-2 - TGTGCCAGCAGCTTAGTGGACGACAGCGAACGGTACACTGAAGCTTTCTTT CASSLVDDSERYTEAFF
once TRBJ2-5 TRBV6-1 TRBD2 TGTGCCAGCAGTGAATGGACTAGCGGGGGACAAGAGACCCAGTACTTC CASSEWTSGGQETQYF
- TRBJ2-5 TRBV27 - TGTGCCAGCAGAAACCGACTAGTTGGTGAAGAGACCCAGTACTTC CASRNRLVGEETQYF
- TRBJ1-5 TRBV12-3/TRBV12-4 TRBD1 TGTGCCAGCAGTCTTTACAGGGGACAGCCCCAGCATTTT CASSLYRGQPQHF
- TRBJ1-2 TRBV28 TRBD1 TGTGCCAGCAGTTTAACAGGGGGAAAGTCTAACTATGGCTACACCTTC CASSLTGGKSNYGYTF
- TRBJ2-7 TRBV7-9 TRBD2 TGTGCCAGCAGCTTAGGCCCGGCTAGCGGGAGTCAGGAGCAGTACTTC CASSLGPASGSQEQYF
- TRBJ1-1 TRBV5-1 - TGCGCCAGCAGCGCAGGACATCCCAACGCTGAAGCTTTCTTT CASSAGHPNAEAFF
- TRBJ2-5 TRBV4-1 TRBD1 TGCGCCAGCAGCCCCTCAGGGGGAACTCAAGAGACCCAGTACTTC CASSPSGGTQETQYF
- TRBJ1-6 TRBV28 - TGTGCCAGCAGTTTAGGGGGCAGGGAGTCTTCACCCCTCCACTTT CASSLGGRESSPLHF
- TRBJ1-5 TRBV28 - TGTGCCACTACACCAGCGGTTGTGGGTCAGCCCCAGCATTTT CATTPAVVGQPQHF
- TRBJ2-5 TRBV30 - TGTGCCTGGAGTCAACCGTGGGGGGGCCTGTACCAAGAGACCCAGTACTTC CAWSQPWGGLYQETQYF
- TRBJ1-1 TRBV6-5 TRBD1 TGTGCCAGCAGTTCAGGGGGGATCTACACTGAAGCTTTCTTT CASSSGGIYTEAFF
once TRBJ2-7 TRBV6-5 TRBD2 TGTGCCAGTAGCGGGGTTAGCTCCTACGAGCAGTACTTC CASSGVSSYEQYF
once TRBJ1-1 TRBV28 - TGTGCCAGCAGTTGGTCCACAGGGAACACTGAAGCTTTCTTT CASSWSTGNTEAFF
- TRBJ2-1 TRBV12-5 - TGTGCTAGTGGTTTGGGGGACTTCGGAGTCGCTTACAATGAGCAGTTCTTC CASGLGDFGVAYNEQFF
- TRBJ2-7 TRBV6-5 - TGTGCAAGCAGGTTCAGGGAAATTTCCTACGAGCAGTACTTC CASRFREISYEQYF
- TRBJ2-3 TRBV13 - TGTGCCAGCAGCTTAGTCCTGGGACTTACCACAGATACGCAGTATTTT CASSLVLGLTTDTQYF
- TRBJ1-4 TRBV10-3 - TGTGCCATCAGTGACAGGTCTGGTGAAAAACTGTTTTTT CAISDRSGEKLFF
- TRBJ2-2 TRBV7-2 TRBD1 TGTGCCAGCAGCTGGACAGGAGGCACCGGGGAGCTGTTTTTT CASSWTGGTGELFF
- TRBJ1-2 TRBV28 - TGTGCCAGCAGCCCCATCGTCTATGAACTTTTTGCTAACTATGGCTACACCTTC CASSPIVYELFANYGYTF
- TRBJ2-1 TRBV27 - TGTGCCAGCACCCAGGGGAAACACAATGAGCAGTTCTTC CASTQGKHNEQFF
- TRBJ2-3 TRBV30 - TGTGCCTGGAGTGGAGGGTGGGGCACAGATACGCAGTATTTT CAWSGGWGTDTQYF
- TRBJ1-5 TRBV28 - TGTGCCAGCAGCCGGGGGGGCAATCAGCCCCAGCATTTT CASSRGGNQPQHF
- TRBJ1-5 TRBV6-5 - TGTGCCAGCAGTTACGGACCTCGCGGGCAGCCCCAGCATTTT CASSYGPRGQPQHF
- TRBJ2-1 TRBV27 TRBD1 TGTGCCAGCAGTTTATCGGGACAGGGGTTAACGAATGAGCAGTTCTTC CASSLSGQGLTNEQFF
- TRBJ2-1 TRBV7-2 TRBD2 TGTGCCAGCAGCCCGCTGACTAGCGGGCCCCAGTTCTTC CASSPLTSGPQFF
- TRBJ1-4 TRBV5-1 TRBD1 TGCGCCAGCAGCTTGATGGGACAGGGAAATGAAAAACTGTTTTTT CASSLMGQGNEKLFF
- TRBJ2-1 TRBV5-6 - TGTGCCACCAAGGTGGCGGGATGCAGCTACAATGAGCAGTTCTTC CATKVAGCSYNEQFF
- TRBJ2-1 TRBV24-1 - TGTGCCACCAGTGATTTAAGTGGGAGGGGGGCCGATGAGCAGTTCTTC CATSDLSGRGADEQFF
once TRBJ2-2 TRBV5-4 - TGTGCCAGCAGCTTGGCTGGGAGGAGGTACACCGGGGAGCTGTTTTTT CASSLAGRRYTGELFF
- TRBJ1-6 TRBV28 - TGTGCCAGCAGGCCCCAAACAGGGTTTAATTCACCCCTCCACTTT CASRPQTGFNSPLHF
- TRBJ2-2 TRBV6-5 - TGTGCCAGCAGTTACTCAGCAGGGGCCCTGACCGGGGAGCTGTTTTTT CASSYSAGALTGELFF
- TRBJ2-7 TRBV9 - TGTGCCAGCAGCGTGGGACATCCGGCCTACGAGCAGTACTTC CASSVGHPAYEQYF